This T cell receptor beta chain was sequenced during a study of T cells in Graves' hyperthyroidism and ophthalmopathy. Per germline, CDR1 LNHNV and CDR2 YYDKDF (reference sequence). The CDR3 is made up of 15 amino acids. With 7 bases removed from V and 8 bases from J, the gap between germline ends came to 21 bases. Amplification yielded TCR beta CDR3 regions, with RNA transcripts as the source. In the first-round RT-PCR of the TCR CDR3, the HTBI primer set was used. From the multiplex PCR reads, TCRdb called clonotypes with MiXCR, one entry per CDR3 protein. The data hold 410,000 or so distinct CDR3 sequences, with 14% to 15% observed a single time.

Material for sequencing was blood. The rearrangement joins TRBV15 to TRBJ2-1; D might be TRBD2 (5 bases). The TCR sequence derives from a man aged 18 to 30 with Graves' ophthalmopathy. The CDR3 loop reads CATTSSSHGSDEQFF. In nucleotides, the CDR3 is TGTGCCACCACCTCCTCTAGCCATGGTTCAGATGAGCAGTTCTTC. The variable domain in full, with the rest retrieved from reference TRBV15 and TRBJ2-1, is DAMVIQNPRYQVTQFGKPVTLSCSQTLNHNVMYWYQQKSSQAPKLLFHYYDKDFNNEADTPDNFQSRRPNTSFCFLDIRSPGLGDTAMYLCATTSSSHGSDEQFFGPGTRLTVL.